Each of the 26 T cell receptor beta chains below was sequenced from the same sample in a study of CXCR3-negative and CXCR3-positive naive CD8 T cells. Researchers prepared the TRB cDNA libraries using 5' RACE with UMI labels. After re-calling the 5' RACE reads, TCRdb lists one entry per CDR3 protein, DNA absent. The sample totals some 130,000 distinct CDR3 sequences. The sequenced material came from naive CXCR3- CD8+ T cells from blood. Subset given: CD45RO-CCR7+CD27+CD95- naive CD8+ T cells lacking CXCR3 (TNR3-). The receptors originated from a human donor in good health. Some clones in this sample may be carry-over from other donors' samples.

This chain uses TRBV28 with TRBJ2-5; the TCRdb call, TRBD1, lacks DNA for checking. The CDR3 sequence is 14 residues long. The germline V gene has CDR1 MDHEN and CDR2 SYDVKM. CDR3 loop: CASSGAREEETQYF.

J is TRBJ2-5 and V is TRBV7-9; with no DNA, the TCRdb D assignment of TRBD1 cannot be verified. The CDR3 runs to 12 residues. In germline, CDR1 is SEHNR, CDR2 FQNEAQ (reference sequence). CDR3 sequence reads: CALWGLQEAQYF. Complete variable domain (other parts from reference TRBV7-9 and TRBJ2-5): DTGVSQNPRHKITKRGQNVTFRCDPISEHNRLYWYRQTLGQGPEFLTYFQNEAQLEKSRLLSDRFSAERPKGSFSTLEIQRTEQGDSAMYLCALWGLQEAQYFGPGTRLLVL.

The V and J genes are TRBV29-1 and TRBJ2-5; TCRdb's D call of TRBD1 is untestable without DNA. CDR3 length: 12 residues. Germline V gene sequence: CDR1 SQVTM, CDR2 ANQGSEA. This chain's CDR3 is CSEGDRAETQYF.

The chain carries TRBV7-8 and TRBJ1-2. CDR1 and CDR2 from the germline V gene are SGHVS and FQNEAQ. There are 20 residues in the CDR3. The CDR3 region is CASSLLTRRQARYGEYGYTF. Combining the CDR3 with reference TRBV7-8 and TRBJ1-2 gives the whole variable domain GAGVSQSPRYKVAKRGQDVALRCDPISGHVSLFWYQQALGQGPEFLTYFQNEAQLDKSGLPSDRFFAERPEGSVSTLKIQRTQQEDSAVYLCASSLLTRRQARYGEYGYTFGSGTRLTVV.

This chain uses TRBV29-1 with TRBJ2-5; there is no DNA to check the TCRdb D call of TRBD1. This CDR3 has 13 residues. Germline V gene sequence: CDR1 SQVTM, CDR2 ANQGSEA. The CDR3 loop reads CSVVAGGQETQYF.

V usage is TRBV27 and J usage is TRBJ2-3; TCRdb calls TRBD2, which cannot be checked without DNA. This CDR3 has 16 amino acids. Germline CDR1 is MNHEY and CDR2 is SMNVEV (reference sequence). CDR3 residues: CASSFVRGHTTDTQYF.

This chain joins TRBV20-1 and TRBJ2-7; TCRdb's D call of TRBD2 is untestable without DNA. Germline V lookup: CDR1 DFQATT, CDR2 SNEGSKA (reference sequence). CDR3 length equals 13 residues. The CDR3 reads CSARDRTSYEQYF.

The V gene is TRBV29-1, the J gene TRBJ2-1. Germline V gives CDR1 SQVTM, CDR2 ANQGSEA. This CDR3 contains 14 residues. Here the CDR3 reads CSVEDLDENNEQFF.

The rearrangement uses TRBV28 and TRBJ2-7. The length of the CDR3 is 14 residues. The germline V gene encodes CDR1 MDHEN and CDR2 SYDVKM. This CDR3 is CASSSGPDGETQYF.

V usage is TRBV28 and J usage is TRBJ2-5. The CDR3 length is 11 residues. Per the germline V gene, CDR1 is MDHEN and CDR2 is SYDVKM. CDR3 region: CASSLWGTQYF.

The CDR3: CASSYTRQGPAYEQYF. V is TRBV6-6 and J is TRBJ2-7; TCRdb returns TRBD1, unconfirmable since there is no DNA. Germline CDR1 MNHNY, CDR2 SVGAGI (reference sequence). The CDR3 runs 16 residues.

This chain links TRBV2 with TRBJ1-1; TCRdb names TRBD1, which stays unverified in the absence of DNA. Germline-derived CDR1 and CDR2 are SNHLY and FYNNEI. The CDR3 has 13 residues. This CDR3 is CASRDRGYTEAFF.

The chain employs TRBV21-1 and TRBJ2-7; without DNA, the TCRdb call of TRBD1 cannot be checked. TRBV21-1 is labeled a pseudogene. The length of the CDR3 is 15 residues. This chain's CDR3 is CASSKGTGVLYEQYF.

The rearrangement links TRBV19 to TRBJ2-1; TCRdb's D gene call, TRBD2, goes unchecked for lack of DNA. Per the germline V gene, CDR1 is LNHDA and CDR2 is SQIVND (reference sequence). The length of the CDR3 is 16 residues. The chain's CDR3 is CASSIQTSGRVHEQFF.

The rearrangement uses TRBV2 and TRBJ2-4; as DNA is missing, the TRBD2 call by TCRdb cannot be tested. The CDR3 covers 16 residues. Germline loops: CDR1 SNHLY, CDR2 FYNNEI. The CDR3 here is CASSENQGLAGHIQYF.

The chain uses TRBV15 and TRBJ2-1. The CDR3 sequence is 12 residues long. Germline values: CDR1 LNHNV, CDR2 YYDKDF (reference sequence). CDR3 residues: CATSSPLDEQFF.

V is TRBV11-2 and J is TRBJ2-5. The CDR3 loop spans 11 amino acids. CDR1 is SGHAT and CDR2 is FQNNGV in the germline V gene. The CDR3 loop is CASSQGENQYF.

The chain recombines TRBV5-8 with TRBJ2-2; with no DNA, the TCRdb D assignment of TRBD2 cannot be verified. Germline CDR1 and CDR2: SGHTS and YDEGEE. CDR3 size: 15 residues. The CDR3 is CASSFREGHTGELFF. Combining the CDR3 with reference TRBV5-8 and TRBJ2-2 gives the whole variable domain EAGVTQSPTHLIKTRGQQATLRCSPISGHTSVYWYQQALGLGLQFLLWYDEGEERNRGNFPPRFSGRQFPNYSSELNVNALELEDSALYLCASSFREGHTGELFFGEGSRLTVL.

The V gene is TRBV28, the J gene TRBJ1-5; TCRdb names TRBD1, which stays unverified in the absence of DNA. Germline CDR1 and CDR2: MDHEN and SYDVKM. CDR3 length equals 14 residues. This CDR3 is CASRGQGINQPQHF.

The CDR3 loop is CASSDLEGQGHEQFF. This chain uses TRBV6-4 with TRBJ2-1; TCRdb indicates TRBD1, and absent DNA this call remains unverified. Germline assignment: CDR1 MRHNA and CDR2 SNTAGT. The CDR3 loop spans 15 amino acids.

V is TRBV4-1 and J is TRBJ1-3. The CDR3 extends over 14 amino acids. In germline, CDR1 is MGHRA, CDR2 YSYEKL. This CDR3 is CASSQPGSGNTIYF.

The CDR3 protein is CASSQRGPRADTQYF. The chain has TRBV4-3 and TRBJ2-3; TCRdb's assignment of TRBD1 cannot be checked, as there is no DNA. The germline gives CDR1 LGHNA, CDR2 YSLEER. The CDR3 is 15 amino acids.

The genes are TRBV12-3 or TRBV12-4 and TRBJ2-7; with no DNA, the TCRdb D assignment of TRBD1 cannot be verified. The CDR3 runs 14 residues. CDR3 sequence: CACQIGTTDYEQYF.

The J gene is TRBJ2-6, the V gene TRBV5-1; without DNA, the TCRdb call of TRBD2 cannot be checked. The CDR3 is 18 amino acids. Germline values: CDR1 SGHRS, CDR2 YFSETQ. CDR3: CASSFTPSDYSGANVLTF.

The CDR3 is CASSPTDSEAFF. V and J are TRBV18 and TRBJ1-1. The V gene's germline CDR1 is KGHSH and CDR2 LQKENI. The CDR3 runs to 12 residues.

This chain uses TRBV7-6 with TRBJ1-3. This CDR3 spans 13 amino acids. The germline V gene has CDR1 SGHVS and CDR2 FNYEAQ. Here the CDR3 reads CASSLLPEDTIYF. The full variable domain, its missing parts supplied by reference TRBV7-6 and TRBJ1-3, is GAGVSQSPRYKVTKRGQDVALRCDPISGHVSLYWYRQALGQGPEFLTYFNYEAQQDKSGLPNDRFSAERPEGSISTLTIQRTEQRDSAMYRCASSLLPEDTIYFGEGSWLTVV.